This T cell receptor (beta chain) was profiled in a study of OX40 agonist ivuxolimab in advanced cancers. TCRdb's copy holds only in-frame clones and misses some; the assay was immunoSEQ multiplex PCR. The table has 25,000 to 40,000 clones, roughly 84% seen once. The trim removed 5 bases at V and 9 bases at J, leaving 9 bases unmatched. CDR1 and CDR2 from the germline V gene are SGHRS and YFSETQ. CDR3 length: 14 amino acids. Source: CD4+ or CD8+ T cells sorted from blood, taken in a trial of the OX40 agonist ivuxolimab. This receptor was obtained from an adult with an advanced solid tumor such as melanoma, head and neck, liver or kidney cancer. The chain joins TRBV5-1 to TRBJ2-1, with 9 bases fitting TRBD2. This chain's CDR3 is CASSRASGNTEQFF. CDR3 in DNA: TGCGCCAGCAGTCGAGCTAGCGGGAATACTGAGCAGTTCTTC.